The following is a T cell receptor (beta chain) sequence with its context. Its specificity is unknown. Sequencing was performed with immunoSEQ multiplex PCR; in TCRdb, only in-frame clones are kept and a portion is missing. The sample holds approximately 5,700 clones, 82% seen once. CDR3 size: 13 residues. Per the germline V gene, CDR1 is WSHSY and CDR2 is SAAADI. Trimming left V 8 bases short and J 1 base short, with 11 bases between. The data belong to a study of T cell repertoires in ileal Crohn's disease. Study-level findings and limits: Compared with CD4 T cells, sorted CD8 cells carried more expanded clones. Clonality above 26.8% at surgery always came with endoscopic recurrence.

The chain uses TRBV10-2 and TRBJ1-1; unclear D gene. The receptor comes from an adult with Crohn's disease. Sample: ileal tissue. The DNA for the CDR3 is TGCGCCAGCTCGGCAACAGAGAACACTGAAGCTTTCTTT. Translated: CASSATENTEAFF.